The rows below give T cell receptor beta chains drawn from one sample of a study of siplizumab effects on memory and regulatory T cells. Generated by immunoSEQ multiplex PCR, the TCRdb table keeps only in-frame clones and is missing some. Of about 110,000 clones listed, roughly 92% are singletons. The sequenced material came from CD4+ T cells sorted from blood. The receptors were gathered from a human donor in good health. Both conserved end residues are part of each CDR3. A D gene is named only where the DNA matches it firmly. Expanded clones get a size class; other rows say once, few or many, or leave the size out.

j_call clone_size d_call v_call cdr3_aa cdr3_nt
TRBJ2-1 . . TRBV11-3 CASSLDRGAYNEQFF TGTGCCAGCAGCTTAGACAGGGGAGCCTACAATGAGCAGTTCTTC
TRBJ2-5 . . TRBV18 CASSPRQQETQYF TGTGCCAGCTCACCACGCCAGCAAGAGACCCAGTACTTC
TRBJ2-5 . . TRBV4-1 CASSRTEAFQDQETQYF TGCGCCAGCAGCCGGACCGAGGCCTTTCAAGATCAAGAGACCCAGTACTTC
TRBJ2-2 once TRBD2 TRBV4-2 CASSQAGGPPGELFF TGTGCCAGCAGCCAAGCGGGAGGGCCCCCCGGGGAGCTGTTTTTT
TRBJ2-7 once . TRBV6-5 CASRRDRGLDEQYF TGTGCCAGCAGGCGGGATCGGGGGTTGGACGAGCAGTACTTC
TRBJ1-2 . . TRBV18 CASSPRDLPQYGYTF TGTGCCAGCTCACCGAGGGACCTCCCCCAGTATGGCTACACCTTC
TRBJ2-7 . . TRBV6-5 CASSYSGPPGHEQYF TGTGCCAGCAGTTACTCGGGTCCTCCCGGCCACGAGCAGTACTTC
TRBJ2-1 . . TRBV4-1 CASSQGFGVTNGGEQFF TGCGCCAGCAGCCAAGGATTCGGGGTGACCAACGGTGGTGAGCAGTTCTTC
TRBJ2-7 . TRBD2 TRBV9 CASSIGLATTYEQYF TGTGCCAGCAGCATTGGACTAGCGACCACCTACGAGCAGTACTTC
TRBJ2-2 . . TRBV6-6 CASRRGSRNTGGLFF TGTGCTAGCAGGAGAGGTAGCCGTAACACCGGGGGGCTGTTTTTT
TRBJ1-2 . . TRBV15 CATSRGDYGYTF TGTGCCACCAGCCGGGGCGACTATGGCTACACCTTC
TRBJ2-4 once . TRBV30 CAWSVGARTKNIQYF TGTGCCTGGAGTGTAGGGGCCCGAACCAAAAACATTCAGTACTTC
TRBJ2-1 . . TRBV9 CASSVEYKSSYNEQFF TGTGCCAGCAGCGTGGAGTATAAGAGCTCCTACAATGAGCAGTTCTTC
TRBJ1-2 . . TRBV5-1 CASSLVQGGGYTF TGCGCCAGCAGCTTGGTACAGGGTGGCGGCTACACCTTC
TRBJ1-1 few . TRBV29-1 CSASMRPEAFF TGCAGCGCCTCGATGCGGCCCGAAGCTTTCTTT
TRBJ1-2 . . TRBV20-1 CSARDGYTF TGCAGTGCTAGAGATGGCTACACCTTC
TRBJ1-1 . . TRBV18 CASSLTQGANTEAFF TGTGCCAGCTCACTAACCCAGGGAGCGAACACTGAAGCTTTCTTT
TRBJ2-6 . . TRBV29-1 CSVEDQGSSGANVLTF TGCAGCGTTGAAGATCAAGGGTCCTCTGGGGCCAACGTCCTGACTTTC
TRBJ1-1 . . TRBV6-5 CASIRVTEAFF TGTGCCAGCATAAGGGTCACTGAAGCTTTCTTT
TRBJ2-1 . . TRBV5-1 CASSPHTLGEYNEQFF TGCGCCAGCAGTCCCCATACACTAGGAGAGTACAATGAGCAGTTCTTC
TRBJ1-2 . . TRBV5-1 CASSFQGGYGYTF TGCGCCAGCAGCTTTCAGGGCGGCTATGGCTACACCTTC
TRBJ1-3 . . TRBV2 CASSGGLSGNTIYF TGTGCCAGCAGTGGAGGCCTCTCTGGAAACACCATATATTTT
TRBJ2-2 . TRBD1 TRBV7-7 CASSSDRATGELFF TGTGCTAGCAGCTCGGACAGGGCTACCGGGGAGCTGTTTTTT
TRBJ1-2 few . TRBV18 CASSPPNRGYTF TGTGCCAGCTCACCACCCAACAGGGGCTACACCTTC
TRBJ1-2 . . TRBV7-8 CASSPGGLYGYTF TGTGCCAGCAGCCCCGGTGGGCTCTATGGCTACACCTTC
TRBJ1-1 . . TRBV6-6 CASRRLYATEAFF TGTGCCAGCAGGCGACTCTATGCCACTGAAGCTTTCTTT
TRBJ2-7 . . TRBV29-1 CSVKGTLTYEQYF TGCAGCGTTAAAGGGACACTCACCTACGAGCAGTACTTC
TRBJ2-7 . TRBD2 TRBV27 CASSFSGGIYEQYF TGTGCCAGCAGTTTTTCCGGGGGGATATACGAGCAGTACTTC
TRBJ1-1 . TRBD1 TRBV5-3 CASSPFDRDAEAFF TGTGCCAGCAGCCCTTTCGACAGGGACGCTGAAGCTTTCTTT
TRBJ1-3 . . TRBV11-2 CASSLDLSGNTIYF TGTGCCAGCAGCTTAGATCTTTCTGGAAACACCATATATTTT
TRBJ2-1 . TRBD1 TRBV6-1 CASFASWDSYNEQFF TGTGCCAGCTTCGCTTCATGGGACAGCTACAATGAGCAGTTCTTC
TRBJ2-2 . . TRBV7-2 CASRGELNTGELFF TGTGCCAGCAGGGGCGAGCTGAACACCGGGGAGCTGTTTTTT
TRBJ1-5 . . TRBV5-4 CASSLEPRVEPQHF TGTGCCAGCAGCTTGGAGCCCAGGGTGGAGCCCCAGCATTTT
TRBJ1-1 . TRBD1 TRBV19 CASRSDRGMNTEAFF TGTGCCAGTAGGAGCGACAGGGGAATGAACACTGAAGCTTTCTTT
TRBJ1-1 . . TRBV6-5 CASSYGGYTEAFF TGTGCCAGCAGTTACGGGGGGTACACTGAAGCTTTCTTT
TRBJ2-3 . . TRBV10-3 CAISESGVGSSSTDTQYF TGTGCCATCAGTGAGTCCGGAGTGGGTAGCTCTAGCACAGATACGCAGTATTTT
TRBJ2-1 . . TRBV29-1 CSAVPGIRTHPVSSYNEQFF TGCAGCGCGGTACCCGGCATACGAACCCACCCCGTGAGCTCCTACAATGAGCAGTTCTTC
TRBJ1-6 few . TRBV25-1 CASSAYRLGDSPLHF TGTGCCAGCAGTGCCTACAGGTTAGGGGATTCACCCCTCCACTTT
TRBJ2-5 . TRBD1 TRBV6-5 CASRGTGRETQYF TGTGCCAGCAGGGGGACAGGGAGGGAGACCCAGTACTTC
TRBJ2-5 . . TRBV27 CASSFGAEQETQYF TGTGCCAGCAGTTTTGGGGCCGAACAAGAGACCCAGTACTTC